These T cell receptor beta chains were read from a single sample in a study of T cells in narcolepsy. Some clones are missing from TCRdb's copy, which holds only in-frame ones; the method was immunoSEQ multiplex PCR. The table includes 34,000 or so clones, 65% to 85% detected once. What was sequenced was memory (CD45RA-) CD4+ T cells from blood. These receptors came from a human donor in good health. Each CDR3 is given with its conserved first and last residue. Each record gives: V gene, J gene, clone size, D gene, CDR3 protein, CDR3 DNA. D genes are given only for firm matches. Size values are once, few and many counts, or a class for expanded clones, and some rows have none.

TRBV29-1	TRBJ1-1	few	NA	CSEIRQNTEAFF	TGCAGCGAGATTAGACAGAACACTGAAGCTTTCTTT
TRBV30	TRBJ1-3	NA	NA	CAWSGDSSGNTIYF	TGTGCCTGGAGTGGTGACAGCTCTGGAAACACCATATATTTT
TRBV7-9	TRBJ2-5	NA	NA	CASSLGLGDQETQYF	TGTGCCAGCAGCTTAGGTTTAGGGGATCAAGAGACCCAGTACTTC
TRBV9	TRBJ2-3	NA	NA	CASSVGQITDTQYF	TGTGCCAGCAGCGTAGGTCAGATAACAGATACGCAGTATTTT
TRBV12-5	TRBJ2-7	NA	TRBD1	CASGPGTGGSYEQYF	TGTGCTAGTGGTCCCGGGACAGGGGGGTCCTACGAGCAGTACTTC
TRBV19	TRBJ1-5	once	NA	CASSEFLVLTRDRPQHF	TGTGCCAGTAGTGAATTTTTGGTGCTGACACGGGACCGGCCCCAGCATTTT
TRBV28	TRBJ1-3	few	NA	CASSLRPSSGNTIYF	TGTGCCAGCAGTCTCCGACCGAGCTCTGGAAACACCATATATTTT
TRBV15	TRBJ2-7	once	NA	CATSRDQSNSYEQYF	TGTGCCACCAGCAGAGATCAATCCAATTCCTACGAGCAGTACTTC
TRBV5-4	TRBJ1-1	NA	NA	CASSQGYSLNTEAFF	TGTGCCAGCAGCCAGGGGTACAGCCTGAACACTGAAGCTTTCTTT
TRBV11-2	TRBJ1-1	NA	NA	CVSSQEPVWVKGTEAFF	TGTGTCAGCAGCCAAGAGCCGGTCTGGGTAAAAGGCACTGAAGCTTTCTTT
TRBV2	TRBJ2-1	few	NA	CASKGGSSYNEQFF	TGTGCCAGCAAGGGGGGCAGCTCCTACAATGAGCAGTTCTTC
TRBV19	TRBJ2-7	NA	TRBD2	CASSGGQRGSSYEQYF	TGTGCCAGTAGTGGAGGGCAGCGGGGGAGCTCCTACGAGCAGTACTTC
TRBV11-2	TRBJ2-7	NA	NA	CASSSLTLSSYEQYF	TGTGCCAGCAGCTCCTTGACGCTGAGCTCCTACGAGCAGTACTTC
TRBV5-1	TRBJ2-7	NA	TRBD2	CASSLRTSLDEQYF	TGCGCCAGCAGCTTAAGGACTAGCCTAGACGAGCAGTACTTC
TRBV7-3	TRBJ1-3	few	NA	CASSTSSGNTIYF	TGTGCCAGCTCGACGAGCTCTGGAAACACCATATATTTT
TRBV10-2	TRBJ2-5	NA	NA	CATRAGNQETQYF	TGCGCCACACGGGCGGGAAACCAAGAGACCCAGTACTTC
TRBV5-4	TRBJ2-3	few	NA	CASTPRTGRTDTQYF	TGTGCCAGCACCCCCCGAACTGGTAGGACAGATACGCAGTATTTT
TRBV5-6	TRBJ2-1	NA	TRBD2	CASSLVAGVGEQFF	TGTGCCAGCAGCTTGGTAGCGGGAGTCGGTGAGCAGTTCTTC
TRBV27	TRBJ2-2	NA	NA	CASSPELFFSPGELFF	TGTGCCAGCAGTCCCGAGCTTTTTTTCAGCCCCGGGGAGCTGTTTTTT
TRBV6-1	TRBJ2-2	few	TRBD2	CASRPGLAGTGELFF	TGTGCCAGCAGGCCGGGACTAGCGGGCACCGGGGAGCTGTTTTTT
TRBV12-5	TRBJ1-6	once	NA	CASGSLIASPLHF	TGTGCTAGTGGTTCATTAATAGCCTCACCCCTCCACTTT
TRBV11-2	TRBJ2-1	NA	TRBD2	CASSSGVAGGDNEQFF	TGTGCCAGCAGCTCTGGTGTAGCGGGAGGAGACAATGAGCAGTTCTTC
TRBV14	TRBJ1-1	NA	TRBD1	CASSQDGETGTAFF	TGTGCCAGCAGCCAAGATGGGGAGACAGGGACAGCTTTCTTT